What follows are 6 T cell receptor beta chains derived from one specimen sequenced in a study of cytomegalovirus exposure and HLA in healthy donors. The PCR ran on 60 Vbeta and 13 Jbeta primers. The data were produced by immunoSEQ multiplex PCR, yet TCRdb's version contains in-frame clones alone and is incomplete. The sample lists roughly 110,000 clones; roughly 76% were seen once. Sequenced: PBMCs. These receptors all stem from a man younger than 35 in good health and CMV-seronegative.

Remarks on this clone: Its ends do not fully match the called genes, so a read error is possible. J is TRBJ2-3 and V is TRBV7-9, with 12 bases fitting TRBD1. The CDR3 spans 18 residues. Germline lookup yields CDR1 SEHNR and CDR2 FQNEAQ (reference sequence). CDR3: CSSSPRDGTGGHADTQYF. CDR3 DNA: TGTTCCAGCAGCCCGCGAGACGGGACAGGGGGCCACGCAGATACGCAGTATTTT.

This rearrangement joins TRBV7-3 to TRBJ2-2, with 9 nucleotides matching TRBD1. The CDR3 runs to 14 residues. The V gene's germline CDR1 is SGHTA and CDR2 FQGTGA. Trimming at V came to 8 bases and at J to 2 bases, leaving 3 bases not matched to a gene. The CDR3 region has the DNA TGTGCCAGCGGGGGACAGGGAAACACCGGGGAGCTGTTTTTT. This encodes CASGGQGNTGELFF.

This rearrangement joins TRBV7-2 to TRBJ2-1, with 9 bases identical to TRBD2. This CDR3 region has 17 residues. Trimming took 5 bases from V and 2 from J; bases not matched to a gene: 10. Germline CDR1 reads SGHTA; CDR2 reads FQGNSA. CDR3 coding DNA: TGTGCCAGCAGCCTCCGAGCACAGCGGGGGGCCTACAATGAGCAGTTCTTC. This translates into CASSLRAQRGAYNEQFF.

The chain uses TRBV27 and TRBJ1-1; TRBD1 might be the D (6 bases). V was cut by 6 bases and J by 10 bases, with 12 bases left in between. The CDR3 is 11 amino acids. Germline V gene lookup returns CDR1 MNHEY and CDR2 SMNVEV (reference sequence). In nucleotides, the CDR3 is TGTGCCAGCAGAACGACAGGCGCAGCTTTCTTT. Protein: CASRTTGAAFF.

This chain joins TRBV9 and TRBJ1-2, with D perhaps matching TRBD1 (5 bases). The ends were cut back, 1 base at V and 5 bases at J, with 15 bases in the middle. The germline V gene encodes CDR1 SGDLS and CDR2 YYNGEE. The CDR3 totals 15 residues. The CDR3 is CASSVMASGTYGYTF. The CDR3 nucleotides read TGTGCCAGCAGCGTAATGGCCTCGGGGACTTATGGCTACACCTTC.

This rearrangement joins TRBV15 to TRBJ1-4, with 8 bases that match TRBD1. The CDR3 length is 15 residues. Germline V gene lookup returns CDR1 LNHNV and CDR2 YYDKDF (reference sequence). V gave up 5 bases and J gave up 2 bases; unmatched junction bases: 4. The CDR3, as DNA: TGTGCCACCAGCGGGCAGGGGGCCACTAATGAAAAACTGTTTTTT. It translates to CATSGQGATNEKLFF. The variable domain in full, completed from reference TRBV15 and TRBJ1-4, reads DAMVIQNPRYQVTQFGKPVTLSCSQTLNHNVMYWYQQKSSQAPKLLFHYYDKDFNNEADTPDNFQSRRPNTSFCFLDIRSPGLGDTAMYLCATSGQGATNEKLFFGSGTQLSVL.